One sample yielded the 15 T cell receptor beta chains listed below, sequenced in a study of cytomegalovirus exposure and HLA in healthy donors. Primers included in the PCR were 60 Vbeta and 13 Jbeta primers. TCRdb's table, derived via immunoSEQ multiplex PCR, lists solely in-frame clones and lacks some. Of approximately 110,000 clones in the sample, around 70% are singletons; the top ten hold around 5%. The sequenced sample was PBMCs. These receptors were taken from a man aged 25-40 years in good health and CMV-seropositive.

This chain joins TRBV4-2 and TRBJ2-2; D is undetermined. Trimming took 0 bases from V and 0 from J, leaving 5 bases between them. CDR1 is LGHNA and CDR2 is YNFKEQ in the germline V gene. This CDR3 has 15 amino acids. The CDR3 region is CASSQDQANTGELFF. CDR3 nucleotides: TGTGCCAGCAGCCAAGACCAGGCGAACACCGGGGAGCTGTTTTTT.

The chain couples TRBV6-6 to TRBJ1-5; no definite D call. This CDR3 is built from 16 residues. V was pared by 0 bases and J by 1 base, with 10 bases between. CDR1 and CDR2 (germline): MNHNY, SVGAGI (reference sequence). The CDR3 sequence is CASSYSVGRSNQPQHF. The CDR3 DNA reads as TGTGCCAGCAGTTACTCCGTTGGGAGGAGCAATCAGCCCCAGCATTTT.

V and J are TRBV7-9 and TRBJ2-7; D is possibly TRBD1 (5 bases). Trimming took 3 bases from V and 3 from J, leaving 9 bases between them. Germline V CDR1 and CDR2: SEHNR, FQNEAQ (reference sequence). The length of the CDR3 is 13 residues. The CDR3 is CASSLEGVYEQYF. As DNA, the CDR3 is TGTGCCAGCAGCTTGGAAGGGGTCTACGAGCAGTACTTC. The whole variable domain, remainder taken from reference TRBV7-9 and TRBJ2-7, is DTGVSQNPRHKITKRGQNVTFRCDPISEHNRLYWYRQTLGQGPEFLTYFQNEAQLEKSRLLSDRFSAERPKGSFSTLEIQRTEQGDSAMYLCASSLEGVYEQYFGPGTRLTVT.

CDR3 protein: CASSLVGGLSYEQYF. CDR3 in DNA: TGTGCCAGCAGCTTGGTTGGAGGACTATCCTACGAGCAGTACTTC. The chain links TRBV5-4 to TRBJ2-7; TRBD2 is a possible D gene (6 bases). The V and J ends lost 0 bases and 1 base respectively, with 11 bases between them. Germline V lookup: CDR1 SGHNT, CDR2 YYREEE (reference sequence). This CDR3 has 15 amino acids.

This chain joins TRBV2 and TRBJ1-4, with 11 bases aligning to TRBD1. CDR3 length: 13 amino acids. Germline-derived CDR1 and CDR2 are SNHLY and FYNNEI. The V and J ends lost 6 bases and 7 bases, in that order; junction bases with no gene match: 1. The CDR3 is CASRGTGGEKLFF. The CDR3 nucleotides are TGTGCCAGCAGAGGGACAGGGGGTGAAAAACTGTTTTTT.

This chain uses TRBV28 with TRBJ1-1, with a possible D match to TRBD1 (5 bases). From germline, CDR1 is MDHEN and CDR2 SYDVKM. This CDR3 has 14 amino acids. Trimming took 3 bases from V and 0 from J, leaving 8 bases between them. CDR3 sequence reads: CASSFVRVNTEAFF. The CDR3, as DNA: TGTGCCAGCAGTTTTGTCAGGGTGAACACTGAAGCTTTCTTT.

The sample holds one count of this clone. The chain couples TRBV19 to TRBJ1-2; 7 nucleotides agree with TRBD1. Germline V CDR1 and CDR2: LNHDA, SQIVND (reference sequence). Trimming removed 4 bases from V and 2 bases from J; junction bases left unmatched: 7. The CDR3 loop spans 15 amino acids. The CDR3 sequence is CASSTQGNRNYGYTF. The DNA for the CDR3 is TGTGCCAGTAGTACACAGGGGAACAGGAACTATGGCTACACCTTC.

This chain joins TRBV15 and TRBJ1-1; TRBD1 matches 10 bases. Looked up from germline, CDR1 is LNHNV and CDR2 is YYDKDF (reference sequence). The CDR3 totals 16 residues. The ends lost 5 bases at V and 4 bases at J; junction bases unmatched: 10. The chain's CDR3 is CATSPPGTGAVTEAFF. CDR3 nucleotide sequence: TGTGCCACCAGCCCCCCCGGGACAGGGGCGGTCACTGAAGCTTTCTTT.

The rearrangement uses TRBV9 and TRBJ1-6; D remains unclear. This CDR3 has 13 amino acids. V was cut by 2 bases and J by 7 bases, with 7 bases left in between. Germline loops: CDR1 SGDLS, CDR2 YYNGEE. CDR3 in DNA: TGTGCCAGCAGCGTCAACGAGAATTCACCCCTCCACTTT. Amino acid sequence: CASSVNENSPLHF. Supplemented by reference TRBV9 and TRBJ1-6, the full variable domain reads DSGVTQTPKHLITATGQRVTLRCSPRSGDLSVYWYQQSLDQGLQFLIQYYNGEERAKGNILERFSAQQFPDLHSELNLSSLELGDSALYFCASSVNENSPLHFGNGTRLTVT.

This clone was seen just once. In DNA, the CDR3 is TGTGCCAGCAGCGTCCCAGGGGGGCGTAGGGATACGCAGTATTTT. Residues: CASSVPGGRRDTQYF. V and J are TRBV7-9 and TRBJ2-3; D is perhaps TRBD1 (7 bases). The CDR3 extends over 15 amino acids. V was trimmed by 5 bases and J by 6 bases, leaving 18 bases between them. In germline, CDR1 is SEHNR, CDR2 FQNEAQ (reference sequence).

V is TRBV30 and J is TRBJ2-6; D gene ambiguous. Germline V gene sequence: CDR1 GTSNPN, CDR2 SVGIG (reference sequence). Trimming took 4 bases from V and 0 from J, leaving 16 bases between them. This CDR3 is 17 amino acids long. The CDR3 loop is CAWTATRLSSGANVLTF. CDR3 in DNA: TGTGCCTGGACTGCGACTCGTCTTAGCTCTGGGGCCAACGTCCTGACTTTC.

This chain uses TRBV7-2 with TRBJ1-2; D might be TRBD1 (5 bases). V was cut by 1 base and J by 8 bases, with 23 bases left in between. The CDR3 has 17 amino acids. Germline CDR1 and CDR2: SGHTA and FQGNSA. The CDR3 bases are TGTGCCAGCAGCTTAGTAGGAGTTGGGCAGGGCGGGGGAGGCTACACCTTC. Its protein is CASSLVGVGQGGGGYTF.

This chain links TRBV6-1 with TRBJ1-4; D perhaps matches TRBD1 (5 bases). There are 14 residues in the CDR3. Germline V gives CDR1 MNHNS, CDR2 SASEGT. Trimming stripped 3 bases from V and 7 bases from J, with 12 bases between. The CDR3 region has the DNA TGTGCCAGCAGTGATTCCAGGGAAGGTGAAAAACTGTTTTTT. Translated: CASSDSREGEKLFF.

Concerning this clone itself: Other DNA sequences of this sample code for an identical CDR3. The chain couples TRBV5-1 to TRBJ2-1; TRBD2 matches at 16 bases. This CDR3 contains 16 residues. V shed 3 bases and J 4 bases; nucleotides not matched to a gene: 1. Looked up from germline, CDR1 is SGHRS and CDR2 is YFSETQ. CDR3 DNA sequence: TGCGCCAGCAGCTCGGGACTAGCGGGGGGGTACAATGAGCAGTTCTTC. It encodes CASSSGLAGGYNEQFF.

The chain links TRBV28 to TRBJ1-6; D unclear. Trimming stripped 5 bases from V and 0 bases from J, with 5 bases between. Germline V gives CDR1 MDHEN, CDR2 SYDVKM. The CDR3 has 14 residues. CDR3 amino acids: CASSVSSYNSPLHF. The CDR3 DNA sequence: TGTGCCAGCAGTGTCAGCTCCTATAATTCACCCCTCCACTTT.